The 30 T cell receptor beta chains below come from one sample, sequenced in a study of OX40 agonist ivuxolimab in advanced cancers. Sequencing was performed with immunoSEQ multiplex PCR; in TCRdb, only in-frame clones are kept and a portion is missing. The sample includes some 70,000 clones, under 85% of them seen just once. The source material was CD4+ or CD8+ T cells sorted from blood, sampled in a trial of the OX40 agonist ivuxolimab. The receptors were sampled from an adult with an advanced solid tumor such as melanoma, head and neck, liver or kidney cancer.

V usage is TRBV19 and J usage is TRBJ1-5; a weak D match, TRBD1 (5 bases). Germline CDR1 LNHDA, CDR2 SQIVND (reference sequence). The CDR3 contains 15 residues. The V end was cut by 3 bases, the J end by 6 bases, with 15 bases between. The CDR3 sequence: CASSMVEGAGQPQHF. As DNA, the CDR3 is TGTGCCAGTAGTATGGTCGAAGGGGCGGGTCAGCCCCAGCATTTT. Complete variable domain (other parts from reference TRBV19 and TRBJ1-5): DGGITQSPKYLFRKEGQNVTLSCEQNLNHDAMYWYRQDPGQGLRLIYYSQIVNDFQKGDIAEGYSVSREKKESFPLTVTSAQKNPTAFYLCASSMVEGAGQPQHFGDGTRLSIL.

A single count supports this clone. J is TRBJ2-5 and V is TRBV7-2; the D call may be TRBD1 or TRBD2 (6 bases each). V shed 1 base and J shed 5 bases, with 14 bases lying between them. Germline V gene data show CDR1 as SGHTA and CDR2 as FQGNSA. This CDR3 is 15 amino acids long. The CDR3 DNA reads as TGTGCCAGCAGCTTAGATGGGGGGCTGGTCGAGACCCAGTACTTC. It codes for CASSLDGGLVETQYF.

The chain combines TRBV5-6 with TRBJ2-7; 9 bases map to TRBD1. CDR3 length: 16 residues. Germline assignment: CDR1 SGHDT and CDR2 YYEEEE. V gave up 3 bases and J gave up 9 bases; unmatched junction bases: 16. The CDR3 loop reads CASSSDTGTGYIGQYF. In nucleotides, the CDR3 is TGTGCCAGCAGCTCTGATACCGGGACAGGGTATATCGGGCAGTACTTC.

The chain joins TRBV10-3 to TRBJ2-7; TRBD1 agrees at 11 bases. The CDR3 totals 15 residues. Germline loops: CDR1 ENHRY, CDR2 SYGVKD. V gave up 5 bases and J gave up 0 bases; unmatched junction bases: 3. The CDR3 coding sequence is TGTGCCATCAGTCCCGGGACAGGGGGCTCCTACGAGCAGTACTTC. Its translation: CAISPGTGGSYEQYF.

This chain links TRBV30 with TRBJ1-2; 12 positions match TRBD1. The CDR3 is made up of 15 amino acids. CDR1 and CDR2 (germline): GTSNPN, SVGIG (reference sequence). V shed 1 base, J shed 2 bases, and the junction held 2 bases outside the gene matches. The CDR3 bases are TGTGCCTGGAGTGCTGGGACAGGGGGCAACTATGGCTACACCTTC. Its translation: CAWSAGTGGNYGYTF. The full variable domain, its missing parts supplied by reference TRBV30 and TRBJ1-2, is SQTIHQWPATLVQPVGSPLSLECTVEGTSNPNLYWYRQAAGRGLQLLFYSVGIGQISSEVPQNLSASRPQDRQFILSSKKLLLSDSGFYLCAWSAGTGGNYGYTFGSGTRLTVV.

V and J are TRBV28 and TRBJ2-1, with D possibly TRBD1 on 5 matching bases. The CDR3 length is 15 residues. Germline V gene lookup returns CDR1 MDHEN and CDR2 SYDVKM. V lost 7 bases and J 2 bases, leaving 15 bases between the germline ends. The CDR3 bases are TGTGCCAGCACCCTGGGGCAGGCCACCTACAATGAGCAGTTCTTC. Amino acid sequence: CASTLGQATYNEQFF.

CDR3 bases: TGTGCCAGCAGCCGTGAGGACAGGGTCCTCTCTGGGGCCAACGTCCTGACTTTC. Protein: CASSREDRVLSGANVLTF. The V and J genes are TRBV4-2 and TRBJ2-6, with 8 bases identical to TRBD1. V shed 4 bases, J shed 0 bases, and the junction held 8 bases outside the gene matches. This CDR3 contains 18 residues. Germline V gives CDR1 LGHNA, CDR2 YNFKEQ.

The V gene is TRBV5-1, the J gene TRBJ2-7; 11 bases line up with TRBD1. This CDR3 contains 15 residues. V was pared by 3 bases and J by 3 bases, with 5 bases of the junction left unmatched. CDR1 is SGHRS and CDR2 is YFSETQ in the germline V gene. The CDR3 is CASSSTGTGGYEQYF. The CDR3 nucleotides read TGCGCCAGCAGCTCGACCGGGACAGGGGGCTACGAGCAGTACTTC.

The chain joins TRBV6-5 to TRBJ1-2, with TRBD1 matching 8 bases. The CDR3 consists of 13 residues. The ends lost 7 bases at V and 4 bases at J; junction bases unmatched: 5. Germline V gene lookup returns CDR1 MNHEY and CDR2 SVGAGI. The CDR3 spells CASTPGGAYGYTF. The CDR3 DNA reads TGTGCCAGCACCCCAGGGGGCGCCTATGGCTACACCTTC.

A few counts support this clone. DNA of the CDR3: TGCAGTGCAAAACAGGGTTACGAGCAGTACTTC. Protein sequence: CSAKQGYEQYF. The V call is TRBV20-1, the J call TRBJ2-7; TRBD1 might be the D (6 bases). This CDR3 region has 11 residues. Trimming took off 6 bases at V and 4 bases at J, with 10 bases between the two ends. The V gene's germline CDR1 is DFQATT and CDR2 SNEGSKA (reference sequence).

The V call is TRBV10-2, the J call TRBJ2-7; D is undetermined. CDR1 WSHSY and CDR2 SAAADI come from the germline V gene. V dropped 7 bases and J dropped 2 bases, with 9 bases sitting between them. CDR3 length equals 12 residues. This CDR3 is CASTPAAYEQYF. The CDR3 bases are TGCGCCAGCACCCCGGCCGCCTACGAGCAGTACTTC.

As DNA, the CDR3 is TGCGCCAGCAGCTTGCTATCGGGGACCGGGGAGCTGTTTTTT. It codes for CASSLLSGTGELFF. This chain uses TRBV5-1 with TRBJ2-2; D possibly corresponds to TRBD2 (5 bases). The ends were cut back, 1 base at V and 5 bases at J, with 9 bases in the middle. Germline V gene sequence: CDR1 SGHRS, CDR2 YFSETQ. The CDR3 is 14 amino acids.

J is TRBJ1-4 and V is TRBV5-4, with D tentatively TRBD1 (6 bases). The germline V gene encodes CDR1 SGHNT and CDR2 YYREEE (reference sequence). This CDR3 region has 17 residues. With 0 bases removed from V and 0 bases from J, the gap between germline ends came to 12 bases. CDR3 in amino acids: CASSLAPGTPTNEKLFF. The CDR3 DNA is TGTGCCAGCAGCTTGGCCCCCGGGACACCAACTAATGAAAAACTGTTTTTT.

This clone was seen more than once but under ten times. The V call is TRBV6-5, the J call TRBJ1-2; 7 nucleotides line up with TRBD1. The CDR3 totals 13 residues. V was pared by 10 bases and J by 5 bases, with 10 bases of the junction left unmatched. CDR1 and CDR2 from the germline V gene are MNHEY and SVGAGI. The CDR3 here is CATRGTAGYGYTF. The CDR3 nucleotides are TGTGCCACCAGGGGGACGGCTGGGTATGGCTACACCTTC.

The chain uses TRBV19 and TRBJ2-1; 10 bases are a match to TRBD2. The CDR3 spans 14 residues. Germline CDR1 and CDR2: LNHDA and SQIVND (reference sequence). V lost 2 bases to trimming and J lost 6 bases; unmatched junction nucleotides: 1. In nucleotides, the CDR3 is TGTGCCAGTAGTATACCTAGCGGGAGCAATGAGCAGTTCTTC. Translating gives CASSIPSGSNEQFF. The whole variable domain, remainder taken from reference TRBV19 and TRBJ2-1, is DGGITQSPKYLFRKEGQNVTLSCEQNLNHDAMYWYRQDPGQGLRLIYYSQIVNDFQKGDIAEGYSVSREKKESFPLTVTSAQKNPTAFYLCASSIPSGSNEQFFGPGTRLTVL.

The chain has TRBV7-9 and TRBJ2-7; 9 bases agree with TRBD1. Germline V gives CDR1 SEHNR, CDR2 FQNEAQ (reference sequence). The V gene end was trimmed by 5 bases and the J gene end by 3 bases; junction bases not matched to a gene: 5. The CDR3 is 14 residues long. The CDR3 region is CASSGPGQGYEQYF. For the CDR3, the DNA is TGTGCCAGCAGCGGGCCGGGACAGGGCTACGAGCAGTACTTC.

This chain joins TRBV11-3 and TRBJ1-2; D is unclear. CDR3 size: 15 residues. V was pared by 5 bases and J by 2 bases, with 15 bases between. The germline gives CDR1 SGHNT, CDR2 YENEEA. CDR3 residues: CASSPPEKKNYGYTF. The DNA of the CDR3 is TGTGCCAGCAGCCCACCAGAGAAAAAAAACTATGGCTACACCTTC.

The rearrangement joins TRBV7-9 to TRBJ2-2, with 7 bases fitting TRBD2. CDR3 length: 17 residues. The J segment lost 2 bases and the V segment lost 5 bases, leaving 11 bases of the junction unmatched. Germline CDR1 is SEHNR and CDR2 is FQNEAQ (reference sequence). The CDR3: CASSPRGTTSNTGELFF. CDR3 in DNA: TGTGCCAGCAGCCCTCGGGGGACTACCTCCAACACCGGGGAGCTGTTTTTT.

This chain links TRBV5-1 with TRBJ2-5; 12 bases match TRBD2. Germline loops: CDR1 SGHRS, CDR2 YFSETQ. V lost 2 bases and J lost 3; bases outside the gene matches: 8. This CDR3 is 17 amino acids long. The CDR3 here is CASSLGPSSGGEETQYF. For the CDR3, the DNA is TGCGCCAGCAGCTTAGGACCTTCTAGCGGGGGGGAAGAGACCCAGTACTTC.

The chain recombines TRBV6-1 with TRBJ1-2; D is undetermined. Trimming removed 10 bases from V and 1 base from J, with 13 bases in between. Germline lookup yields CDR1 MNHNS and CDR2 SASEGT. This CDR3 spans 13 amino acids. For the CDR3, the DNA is TGTGCCATCCAGGACTCATTTAACTATGGCTACACCTTC. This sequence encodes CAIQDSFNYGYTF.

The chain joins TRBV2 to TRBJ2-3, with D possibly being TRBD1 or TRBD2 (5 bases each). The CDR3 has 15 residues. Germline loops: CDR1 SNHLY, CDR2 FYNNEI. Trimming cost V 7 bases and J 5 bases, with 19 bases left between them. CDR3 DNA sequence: TGTGCCAGCATCTTGACAGACACCCGGGGAGATACGCAGTATTTT. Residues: CASILTDTRGDTQYF.

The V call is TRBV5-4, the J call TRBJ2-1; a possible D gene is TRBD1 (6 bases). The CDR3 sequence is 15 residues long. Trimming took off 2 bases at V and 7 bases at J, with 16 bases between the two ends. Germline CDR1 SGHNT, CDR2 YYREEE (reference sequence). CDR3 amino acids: CASSLRVAQGNEQFF. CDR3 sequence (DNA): TGTGCCAGCAGCTTACGGGTAGCGCAGGGGAATGAGCAGTTCTTC.

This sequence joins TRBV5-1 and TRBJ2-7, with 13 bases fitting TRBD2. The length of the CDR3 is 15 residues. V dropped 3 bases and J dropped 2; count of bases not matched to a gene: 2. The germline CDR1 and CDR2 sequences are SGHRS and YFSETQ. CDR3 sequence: CASSSGTSGAYEQYF. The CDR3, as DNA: TGCGCCAGCAGCTCCGGGACTAGCGGGGCCTACGAGCAGTACTTC.

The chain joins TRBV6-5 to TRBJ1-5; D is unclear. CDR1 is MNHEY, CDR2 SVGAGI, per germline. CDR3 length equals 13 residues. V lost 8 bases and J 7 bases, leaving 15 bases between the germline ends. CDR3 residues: CASGEQSGQPQHF. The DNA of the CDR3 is TGTGCCAGCGGAGAACAGTCGGGGCAGCCCCAGCATTTT.

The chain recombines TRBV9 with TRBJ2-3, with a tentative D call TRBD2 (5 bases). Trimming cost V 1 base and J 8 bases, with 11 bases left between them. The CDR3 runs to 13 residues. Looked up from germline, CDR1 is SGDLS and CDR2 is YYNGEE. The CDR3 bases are TGTGCCAGCAGCGTATCTCCAGAGGGTACGCAGTATTTT. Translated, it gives CASSVSPEGTQYF.

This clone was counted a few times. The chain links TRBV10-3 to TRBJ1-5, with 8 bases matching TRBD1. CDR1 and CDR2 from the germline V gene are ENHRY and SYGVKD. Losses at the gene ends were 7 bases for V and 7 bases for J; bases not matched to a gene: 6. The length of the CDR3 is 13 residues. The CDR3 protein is CAIKGQGGQPQHF. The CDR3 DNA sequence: TGTGCCATCAAAGGACAGGGAGGACAGCCCCAGCATTTT.

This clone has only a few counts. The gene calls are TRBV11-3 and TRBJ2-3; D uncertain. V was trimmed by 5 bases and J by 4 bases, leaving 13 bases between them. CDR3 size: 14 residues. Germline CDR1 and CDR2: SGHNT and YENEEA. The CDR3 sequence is CASSPAREADTQYF. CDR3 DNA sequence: TGTGCCAGCAGCCCCGCTAGGGAAGCAGATACGCAGTATTTT.

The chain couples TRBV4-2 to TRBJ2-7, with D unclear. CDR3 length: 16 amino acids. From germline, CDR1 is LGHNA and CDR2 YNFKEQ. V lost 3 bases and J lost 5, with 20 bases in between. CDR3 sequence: CASSHQGAQDHHEQYF. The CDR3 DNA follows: TGTGCCAGCAGCCATCAAGGAGCTCAGGACCACCACGAGCAGTACTTC.

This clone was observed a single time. CDR3 residues: CATSRERISNQPQHF. CDR3 nucleotide sequence: TGTGCCACCAGCAGAGAACGGATTAGCAATCAGCCCCAGCATTTT. This chain connects TRBV15 to TRBJ1-5; no clear D. Per the germline V gene, CDR1 is LNHNV and CDR2 is YYDKDF (reference sequence). Trimming took off 0 bases at V and 0 bases at J, with 6 bases between the two ends. The CDR3 consists of 15 residues.

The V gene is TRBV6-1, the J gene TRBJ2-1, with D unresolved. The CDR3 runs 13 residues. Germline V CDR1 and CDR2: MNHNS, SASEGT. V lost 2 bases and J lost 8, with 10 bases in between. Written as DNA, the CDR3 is TGTGCCAGCAGTGAATCGCTGGTCCATGAGCAGTTCTTC. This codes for CASSESLVHEQFF.